Below, 5 T cell receptor beta chains from the same sample are listed, as sequenced in a study of blood T cell repertoires in COVID-19. The protocol was immunoSEQ multiplex PCR, while the TCRdb copy is restricted to in-frame clones and leaves out a portion. The sample yields about 110,000 clones, 75% to 90% seen once. Sequencing used peripheral blood. The receptors originated from a human donor in a cohort sampled during active COVID-19.

The J gene is TRBJ2-1, the V gene TRBV6-5; a weak D match, TRBD2 (5 bases). This CDR3 has 14 amino acids. Germline-derived CDR1 and CDR2 are MNHEY and SVGAGI. The V and J ends lost 7 bases and 11 bases respectively, with 21 bases between them. The CDR3 nucleotides are TGTGCCAGCACCGTAGTACTAGGAATCTCGCAGCAGTTCTTC. Translation: CASTVVLGISQQFF.

This clone was found once. The rearrangement uses TRBV28 and TRBJ1-4, with TRBD1 identical over 10 bases. CDR3 length: 17 amino acids. The J segment lost 3 bases and the V segment lost 0 bases, leaving 4 bases of the junction unmatched. Looked up from germline, CDR1 is MDHEN and CDR2 is SYDVKM. The CDR3 DNA follows: TGTGCCAGCAGTTTATGGGACAGGGGGTTAGCTAATGAAAAACTGTTTTTT. Protein: CASSLWDRGLANEKLFF.

This sequence joins TRBV15 and TRBJ2-4; TRBD1 matches at 11 bases. CDR3 size: 17 residues. V shed 3 bases and J 6 bases; nucleotides not matched to a gene: 10. CDR1 and CDR2 from the germline V gene are LNHNV and YYDKDF (reference sequence). Written as DNA, the CDR3 is TGTGCCACCAGCAGTCCCACCTATGGACAGGGGGCAAACATTCAGTACTTC. It specifies CATSSPTYGQGANIQYF.

V is TRBV6-5 and J is TRBJ1-2; no reliable D call. The CDR3 contains 13 residues. CDR1 is MNHEY and CDR2 is SVGAGI in the germline V gene. V lost 5 bases and J 4 bases, leaving 11 bases between the germline ends. DNA for the CDR3: TGTGCCAGCAGTCCTCCGGGAAGCTATGGCTACACCTTC. It codes for CASSPPGSYGYTF.

The V and J genes are TRBV7-2 and TRBJ2-3, with D maybe TRBD2 (5 bases). The CDR3 is made up of 15 amino acids. V was cut by 2 bases and J by 2 bases, with 11 bases left in between. CDR1 and CDR2 from the germline V gene are SGHTA and FQGNSA. The chain's CDR3 is CASSLRSGDTDTQYF. The DNA for the CDR3 is TGTGCCAGCAGCTTAAGGTCCGGGGACACAGATACGCAGTATTTT.